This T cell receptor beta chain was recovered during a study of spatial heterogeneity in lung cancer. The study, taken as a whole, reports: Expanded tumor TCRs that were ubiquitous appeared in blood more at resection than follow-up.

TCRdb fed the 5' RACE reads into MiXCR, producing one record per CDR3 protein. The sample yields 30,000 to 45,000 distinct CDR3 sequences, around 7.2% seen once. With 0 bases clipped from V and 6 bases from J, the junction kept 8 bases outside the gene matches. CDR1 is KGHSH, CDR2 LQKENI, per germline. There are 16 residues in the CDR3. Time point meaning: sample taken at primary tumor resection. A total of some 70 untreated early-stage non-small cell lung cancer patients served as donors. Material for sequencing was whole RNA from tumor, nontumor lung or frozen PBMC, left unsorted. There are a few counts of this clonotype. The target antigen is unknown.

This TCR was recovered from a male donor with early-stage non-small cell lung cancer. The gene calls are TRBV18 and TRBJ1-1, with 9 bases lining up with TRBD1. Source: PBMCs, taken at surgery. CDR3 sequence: CASSPPSGTGNAEAFF. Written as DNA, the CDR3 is TGTGCCAGCTCACCACCGTCCGGGACAGGGAATGCTGAAGCTTTCTTT. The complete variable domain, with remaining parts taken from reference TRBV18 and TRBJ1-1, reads NAGVMQNPRHLVRRRGQEARLRCSPMKGHSHVYWYRQLPEEGLKFMVYLQKENIIDESGMPKERFSAEFPKEGPSILRIQQVVRGDSAAYFCASSPPSGTGNAEAFFGQGTRLTVV.